This TCR beta chain was sequenced during a study of human T cells and chemical hapten exposure. About the study: 2% DPC applied to an approximately 2 cm by approximately 2 cm arm area sensitized donors. The variation in per-sample TCR yields arose mainly from small differences in pooled library volumes. Findings and caveats of the study: No alteration of TCRs above 1 in 1000 frequency was seen with DPC sensitization.

TCRdb processed the RACE reads anew with MiXCR; each CDR3 protein has one entry. The sample records 40,000 or so distinct CDR3 sequences, about 10% being singletons. This clonotype was seen a few times. Its matching antigen is unknown. The time point: pre-sensitization, week 0. Sample treatment: therapeutic diphenylcyclopropenone sensitization with weekly scalp DPC. Non-pregnant alopecia patients aged 18 to 70, suitable for DPC therapy. The CDR3 is 13 amino acids. V gave up 4 bases and J gave up 4 bases, with 8 bases separating them. Germline values: CDR1 SGHAT, CDR2 FQNNGV. The rearrangement links TRBV11-2 to TRBJ1-3; D gene unclear. Source: whole blood, taken in connection with sensitization to the hapten diphenylcyclopropenone (DPC). This TCR was sampled from a man aged 25 to 45 with alopecia areata. Some clones in this sample may be carry-over from other donors' samples. CDR3 in DNA: TGTGCCAGCAGCTCGAACATCGGAAACACCATATATTTT. Translating it yields CASSSNIGNTIYF.